A selection of T cell receptor beta chains follows, all from one sample in a study of control samples from healthy donors and cancer patients. Generated by immunoSEQ multiplex PCR, the TCRdb table keeps only in-frame clones and is missing some. This table has around 200,000 clones, approximately 95% appearing once. The sequencing sample was made of blood. Receptor source: a man younger than 30 in good health. The CDR3 runs from the conserved cysteine through the conserved F or W. A D gene is named only where the DNA matches it firmly. Only part of the rows carry a size: once, few, many, or a class if the clone is expanded.

DNA: TGTGCCAGCAGCGATAGCGGGGGGGGCACAGATACGCAGTATTTT
CDR3: CASSDSGGGTDTQYF
V: TRBV2
D: TRBD2
size: .
J: TRBJ2-3

DNA: TGTGCCAGTAGCGTGACAGGGGTTTATAGCAATCAGCCCCAGCATTTT
CDR3: CASSVTGVYSNQPQHF
V: TRBV19
D: TRBD1
size: .
J: TRBJ1-5

DNA: TGTGCAAGTCGCTTCGGTAATCAGCCCCAGCATTTT
CDR3: CASRFGNQPQHF
V: TRBV12-2
D: .
size: few
J: TRBJ1-5

DNA: TGTGCCAGCAGTTACTCGGGACAGATAGACACCATATATTTT
CDR3: CASSYSGQIDTIYF
V: TRBV6-5
D: TRBD1
size: .
J: TRBJ1-3

DNA: TGTGCCACCAGTGAACTGACAGGGAAGCAGTTCTTC
CDR3: CATSELTGKQFF
V: TRBV24-1
D: TRBD1
size: .
J: TRBJ2-1

DNA: TGTGCCAGCAGCTTTACAGGGGCGGTGAGGGAAAAACTGTTTTTT
CDR3: CASSFTGAVREKLFF
V: TRBV11-2
D: TRBD1
size: .
J: TRBJ1-4

DNA: TGTGCCACCAGTAAAGACCAAGAGACCCAGTACTTC
CDR3: CATSKDQETQYF
V: TRBV24-1
D: .
size: .
J: TRBJ2-5

DNA: TGTGCCAGCAGCGGAGAGAGTTCCTTATTGGCCGAGCAGTACTTC
CDR3: CASSGESSLLAEQYF
V: TRBV7-9
D: .
size: .
J: TRBJ2-7

DNA: TGTGCCAGCAGCCAAGTTCAGCCCCAGCATTTT
CDR3: CASSQVQPQHF
V: TRBV14
D: .
size: .
J: TRBJ1-5

DNA: TGTGCCTGGAGTGGGACAGTCCCCACTGAAGCTTTCTTT
CDR3: CAWSGTVPTEAFF
V: TRBV30
D: .
size: .
J: TRBJ1-1

DNA: TGTGCCATCAGTGAGGCCAACAGGGGAGGCTACACCTTC
CDR3: CAISEANRGGYTF
V: TRBV10-3
D: TRBD1
size: .
J: TRBJ1-2

DNA: TGTGCCAGCAGCTTCTCCAGCTCCTACGAGCAGTACTTC
CDR3: CASSFSSSYEQYF
V: TRBV7-8
D: .
size: .
J: TRBJ2-7